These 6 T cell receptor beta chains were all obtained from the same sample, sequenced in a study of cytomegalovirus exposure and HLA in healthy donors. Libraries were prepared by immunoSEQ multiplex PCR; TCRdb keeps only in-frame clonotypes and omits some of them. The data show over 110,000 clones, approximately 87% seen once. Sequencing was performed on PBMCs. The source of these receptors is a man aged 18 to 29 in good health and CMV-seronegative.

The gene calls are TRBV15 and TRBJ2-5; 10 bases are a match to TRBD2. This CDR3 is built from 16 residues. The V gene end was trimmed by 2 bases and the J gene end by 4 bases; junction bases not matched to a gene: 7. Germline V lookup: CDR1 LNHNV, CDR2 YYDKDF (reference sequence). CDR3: CATSRTTSGLGETQYF. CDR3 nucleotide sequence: TGTGCCACCAGCAGAACGACTAGCGGGTTGGGAGAGACCCAGTACTTC.

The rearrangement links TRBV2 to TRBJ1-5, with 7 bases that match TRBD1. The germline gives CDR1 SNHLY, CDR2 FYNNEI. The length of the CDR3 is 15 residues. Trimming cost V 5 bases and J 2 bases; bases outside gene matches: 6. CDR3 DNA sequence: TGTGCCAGCAGTAGGGACAGTGAGGGCAATCAGCCCCAGCATTTT. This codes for CASSRDSEGNQPQHF.

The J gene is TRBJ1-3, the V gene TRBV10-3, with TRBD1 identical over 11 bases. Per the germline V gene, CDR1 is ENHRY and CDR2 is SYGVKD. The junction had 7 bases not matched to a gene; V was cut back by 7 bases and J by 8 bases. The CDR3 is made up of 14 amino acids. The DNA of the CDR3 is TGTGCCATCAACATGGGACAGGGGGGAGACACCATATATTTT. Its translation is CAINMGQGGDTIYF.

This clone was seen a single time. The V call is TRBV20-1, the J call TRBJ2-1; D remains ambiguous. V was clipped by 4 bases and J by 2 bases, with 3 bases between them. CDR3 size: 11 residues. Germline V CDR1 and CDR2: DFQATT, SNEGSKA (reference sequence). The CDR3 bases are TGCAGTGCTACCGCCTACAATGAGCAGTTCTTC. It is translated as CSATAYNEQFF.

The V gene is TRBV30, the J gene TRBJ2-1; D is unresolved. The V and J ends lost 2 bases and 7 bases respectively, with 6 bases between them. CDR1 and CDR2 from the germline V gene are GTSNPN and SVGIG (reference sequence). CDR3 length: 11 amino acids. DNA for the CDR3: TGTGCCTGGAGTCCCCGGAATGAGCAGTTCTTC. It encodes CAWSPRNEQFF.

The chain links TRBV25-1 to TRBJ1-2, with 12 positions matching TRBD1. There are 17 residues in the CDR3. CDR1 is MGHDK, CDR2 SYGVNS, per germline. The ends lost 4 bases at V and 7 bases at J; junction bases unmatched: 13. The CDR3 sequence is CASSALGTGGDVGGYTF. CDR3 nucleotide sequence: TGTGCCAGCAGTGCCTTAGGGACAGGGGGCGACGTCGGTGGCTACACCTTC.